This TCR beta chain was observed in a study of cytomegalovirus exposure and HLA in healthy donors. This CDR3 region has 18 residues. Germline lookup yields CDR1 SGHAT and CDR2 FQNNGV. Libraries were prepared by immunoSEQ multiplex PCR; TCRdb keeps only in-frame clonotypes and omits some of them. The table includes about 130,000 clones, 85% to 90% detected once. The material sequenced was PBMCs. This TCR was sampled from a woman under 40 in good health and CMV-seropositive. This chain uses TRBV11-2 with TRBJ2-3, with 10 nucleotides matching TRBD2. The CDR3 protein is CATRKDRTSGAYTDTQYF. As DNA, the CDR3 is TGTGCTACTCGGAAGGACAGAACTAGCGGGGCCTACACAGATACGCAGTATTTT.